This paragraph covers one T cell receptor (beta chain) sequence. Antigen specificity is unknown. TCRdb ran MiXCR on the 5' RACE reads and lists one entry per CDR3 protein. The data hold roughly 600,000 distinct CDR3 sequences, with more than 15% observed a single time. The CDR3 runs to 17 residues. CDR1 is MNHEY and CDR2 is SVGEGT in the germline V gene. With V trimmed by 4 bases and J by 0 bases, 7 bases remained unmatched. This sample stems from a study of T-cell memory formation after mild COVID-19. Points from the study as a whole: Pre-infection memory held some responding clones, suggesting pre-existing cross-reactive T cells responded.

The sample consisted of PBMCs or a T cell subset sorted from them (not recorded which). V and J are TRBV6-2 or TRBV6-3 and TRBJ2-3, with 10 bases matching TRBD2. This TCR was recovered from an adult woman who had mild COVID-19 (a few samples of this study predate the infection). Cell type and time point are not known. The CDR3 coding sequence is TGTGCCAGCAGTTTCCTAACTAGCGGGAAGAGCACAGATACGCAGTATTTT. It is translated as CASSFLTSGKSTDTQYF.